Detailed here is one T cell receptor beta chain. The antigen is not known. This specimen belongs to a study of response to subunit inactivated influenza vaccine. Study-wide results and caveats: Authors suggested seasonal influenza vaccinations each recruit few new T cells.

TCRdb used MiXCR to reprocess the RT-PCR reads, holding one entry per CDR3 protein. The profile shows about 540,000 distinct CDR3 sequences, around 21% of them singletons. V dropped 7 bases and J dropped 5 bases, with 17 bases sitting between them. The CDR3 has 14 amino acids. The same sample was also used in a study of T cells expressing NK-cell markers. As reported in that work: The TCR beta cDNA came from 5'RACE template switching with UMIs. HCMV seropositivity characterized seven of the eight sequenced donors, and seronegativity one.

The chain combines TRBV12-3 or TRBV12-4 with TRBJ2-5, with a weak D call TRBD2 (6 bases). Sequenced material: CD4+ T cells sorted from PBMCs, taken approximately 13 days after vaccination. This TCR came from a man aged 45-65 years who received an inactivated influenza vaccine. CDR3 sequence reads: CASIRGGASETQYF. CDR3 in DNA: TGTGCCAGCATTCGTGGAGGGGCAAGCGAGACCCAGTACTTC.